Described below is a single TCR beta chain sequence and its context. Its specificity is unknown. V lost 4 bases and J lost 2, with 13 bases in between. CDR1 SGHKS and CDR2 YYEKEE come from the germline V gene (reference sequence). The CDR3 length is 14 residues. These data come from a study of CD8 T cells in ankylosing spondylitis. General study findings and limits: According to the report, clones linked to the disease were significantly enriched in matched synovial fluid samples taken from ankylosing spondylitis patients. The authors found the disease-linked clones to be CD8+ and relatively rare in peripheral blood. Blood from ankylosing spondylitis patients appeared to carry a characteristic roughly eight-variant TCR beta motif.

For TCR beta, libraries came from quantitative 5'-RACE with molecular barcodes. TCRdb independently ran MiXCR on the 5' RACE reads; one entry per CDR3 protein. Altogether under 950,000 distinct CDR3 sequences are present, about 20% being singletons, with the ten largest covering roughly a fifth. The specimen was blood, either unsorted or a sorted T cell fraction (not recorded which). This receptor was obtained from a male donor with ankylosing spondylitis. The chain links TRBV5-5 to TRBJ2-7; D possibly corresponds to TRBD2 (5 bases). The CDR3 loop reads CASSPLRVTYEQYF. The CDR3 bases are TGTGCCAGCAGCCCCTTGAGGGTAACCTACGAGCAGTACTTC.